The text below deals with one TCR beta chain. What it binds is unknown. The assay was immunoSEQ multiplex PCR, and TCRdb's table has in-frame clones only and misses some. Among tens of thousands of clones listed, around 90% were seen once. The data stem from a study of cytomegalovirus exposure and HLA in healthy donors. Study-level points and caveats: Cytomegalovirus association was listed for roughly 160 TCR beta chains. According to reports, the classifier identified cytomegalovirus status with high specificity and sensitivity. Confirmation was obtained in vitro that a few CMV-associated chains are specific for CMV antigens.

CDR1 SQVTM and CDR2 ANQGSEA come from the germline V gene. V shed 5 bases and J shed 0 bases, with 10 bases lying between them. The CDR3 covers 13 residues. Material: PBMCs. This TCR was sampled from a woman aged 18 to 35 in good health and CMV-seropositive. This chain uses TRBV29-1 with TRBJ1-1; D perhaps matches TRBD1 (5 bases). The CDR3 nucleotides read TGCAGCGTTCTCAGGGTTTTGAACACTGAAGCTTTCTTT. This encodes CSVLRVLNTEAFF.